Below, 26 T cell receptor beta chains from the same sample are listed, as sequenced in a study of shared clonotypes between healthy human individuals. TCRdb's copy holds only in-frame clones and misses some; the assay was immunoSEQ multiplex PCR. The sample has some 2,500,000 clones, roughly 93% seen once. Material: naive CD4+ T cells from PBMCs. Described subset: CD45RA+ positively selected. Receptors originate from a man aged 18-30 years in good health. Some clones in this sample may be carry-over from other donors' samples.

CDR3 nucleotide sequence: TGTGCCAGCTCACTCATACAGGGGTGGGCTGAAGCTTTCTTT. Amino acids: CASSLIQGWAEAFF. The chain uses TRBV18 and TRBJ1-1; 7 positions match TRBD1. CDR3 length equals 14 residues. Germline CDR1 and CDR2: KGHSH and LQKENI. With 4 bases clipped from V and 6 bases from J, the junction kept 8 bases outside the gene matches.

The V gene is TRBV29-1, the J gene TRBJ2-7, with D maybe TRBD2 (7 bases). This CDR3 has 14 residues. V was trimmed by 0 bases and J by 8 bases, leaving 17 bases between them. CDR1 is SQVTM, CDR2 ANQGSEA, per germline. The CDR3 DNA is TGCAGCGTTGAAGATCGTATCTGGGGGGGGCAGCAGTACTTC. This sequence encodes CSVEDRIWGGQQYF.

This sequence joins TRBV28 and TRBJ2-4, with 10 bases matching TRBD1. Looked up from germline, CDR1 is MDHEN and CDR2 is SYDVKM. CDR3 size: 14 residues. V shed 7 bases and J 7 bases; nucleotides not matched to a gene: 7. The CDR3 sequence is CASNLAGQGNIQYF. CDR3 DNA: TGTGCCAGCAACTTAGCGGGACAGGGGAACATTCAGTACTTC.

The CDR3 is CATSRDRNGEQYF. As DNA, the CDR3 is TGTGCCACCAGCAGAGATCGAAATGGCGAGCAGTACTTC. J is TRBJ2-7 and V is TRBV15; D is uncertain. This CDR3 contains 13 residues. The germline V and J ends were trimmed by 0 bases and 6 bases, with 9 bases remaining between them. Germline lookup yields CDR1 LNHNV and CDR2 YYDKDF (reference sequence).

The chain links TRBV9 to TRBJ1-3; D is unclear. CDR1 is SGDLS, CDR2 YYNGEE, per germline. This CDR3 is 16 amino acids long. Trimming took off 0 bases at V and 0 bases at J, with 10 bases between the two ends. CDR3: CASSVGPSSSGNTIYF. CDR3 coding DNA: TGTGCCAGCAGCGTAGGTCCGTCGAGCTCTGGAAACACCATATATTTT.

The genes are TRBV11-3 and TRBJ2-2; perhaps TRBD2 as D (5 bases). V lost 6 bases and J lost 9, with 14 bases in between. Per germline, CDR1 SGHNT and CDR2 YENEEA. CDR3 size: 13 residues. CDR3 in DNA: TGTGCCAGCAGTCCTGAGGGCGCCAGGGAGCTGTTTTTT. Protein: CASSPEGARELFF.

The J gene is TRBJ2-7, the V gene TRBV5-6; unclear D gene. Trimming removed 4 bases at V and 5 bases at J, with 16 bases between. Germline CDR1 is SGHDT and CDR2 is YYEEEE. The CDR3 covers 14 residues. CDR3: CASSPVGSRNEQYF. The CDR3 DNA reads as TGTGCCAGCAGCCCTGTAGGTAGTCGGAACGAGCAGTACTTC.

The chain has TRBV5-1 and TRBJ2-7; 7 bases are a match to TRBD2. This CDR3 contains 14 residues. Germline lookup yields CDR1 SGHRS and CDR2 YFSETQ. With V trimmed by 1 base and J by 2 bases, 3 bases remained unmatched. CDR3 sequence: CASSLLGRTYEQYF. CDR3 DNA sequence: TGCGCCAGCAGCTTGCTCGGGAGGACCTACGAGCAGTACTTC.

V is TRBV6-5 and J is TRBJ2-1; TRBD2 matches at 7 bases. This CDR3 spans 15 amino acids. Losses at the gene ends were 5 bases for V and 2 bases for J; bases not matched to a gene: 6. From germline, CDR1 is MNHEY and CDR2 SVGAGI. The CDR3 loop reads CASSTSVQAYNEQFF. In DNA form, the CDR3 reads TGTGCCAGCAGTACTAGCGTCCAAGCCTACAATGAGCAGTTCTTC.

J is TRBJ2-5 and V is TRBV13; D is undetermined. Germline V CDR1 and CDR2: PRHDT, FYEKMQ (reference sequence). The CDR3 covers 16 residues. V was trimmed by 3 bases and J by 1 base, leaving 15 bases between them. CDR3 DNA: TGTGCCAGCAGCTTTTTCCGCGGCCGACCCCAAGAGACCCAGTACTTC. It is translated as CASSFFRGRPQETQYF.

This rearrangement joins TRBV18 to TRBJ2-3; TRBD1 matches 9 bases. Germline CDR1 and CDR2: KGHSH and LQKENI. Losses at the gene ends were 3 bases for V and 4 bases for J; bases not matched to a gene: 14. CDR3 length: 18 amino acids. The chain's CDR3 is CASSPLIVGQGTADTQYF. For the CDR3, the DNA is TGTGCCAGCTCACCTCTTATAGTCGGACAGGGGACAGCAGATACGCAGTATTTT.

In regard to this clone: Other DNA sequences from this sample encode an identical CDR3 as well. This sequence joins TRBV7-3 and TRBJ2-1, with 9 bases aligning to TRBD2. The CDR3 contains 15 residues. Trimming cost V 2 bases and J 2 bases; bases outside gene matches: 1. Germline V gives CDR1 SGHTA, CDR2 FQGTGA. Here the CDR3 reads CASSLLAGTYNEQFF. CDR3 DNA sequence: TGTGCCAGCAGCTTACTAGCGGGAACCTACAATGAGCAGTTCTTC. Using reference TRBV7-3 and TRBJ2-1 for the parts outside the CDR3, the full variable domain is GAGVSQTPSNKVTEKGKYVELRCDPISGHTALYWYRQSLGQGPEFLIYFQGTGAADDSGLPNDRFFAVRPEGSVSTLKIQRTERGDSAVYLCASSLLAGTYNEQFFGPGTRLTVL.

The chain carries TRBV7-9 and TRBJ2-6; no definite D call. Germline V gene data show CDR1 as SEHNR and CDR2 as FQNEAQ (reference sequence). The V end lost 5 bases, the J end lost 0 bases, and 20 bases lay between the germline ends. There are 19 residues in the CDR3. The CDR3 reads CASSPGPFHTTSGANVLTF. CDR3 sequence (DNA): TGTGCCAGCAGCCCCGGACCATTCCATACGACCTCTGGGGCCAACGTCCTGACTTTC. The whole variable domain, filled in from reference TRBV7-9 and TRBJ2-6, reads DTGVSQNPRHKITKRGQNVTFRCDPISEHNRLYWYRQTLGQGPEFLTYFQNEAQLEKSRLLSDRFSAERPKGSFSTLEIQRTEQGDSAMYLCASSPGPFHTTSGANVLTFGAGSRLTVL.

The V call is TRBV7-6, the J call TRBJ2-5; no reliable D call. Per the germline V gene, CDR1 is SGHVS and CDR2 is FNYEAQ. With 5 bases removed from V and 3 bases from J, the gap between germline ends came to 4 bases. This CDR3 contains 11 residues. Written as DNA, the CDR3 is TGTGCCAGCAGCCATGAAGAGACCCAGTACTTC. Translation gives CASSHEETQYF.

The V gene is TRBV19, the J gene TRBJ1-2, with a weak D call TRBD1 (6 bases). From germline, CDR1 is LNHDA and CDR2 SQIVND (reference sequence). The CDR3 runs 15 residues. V was clipped by 3 bases and J by 4 bases, with 15 bases between them. CDR3: CASSIGLTGAYGYTF. CDR3 nucleotides: TGTGCCAGTAGTATCGGATTGACAGGAGCCTATGGCTACACCTTC.

The rearrangement joins TRBV2 to TRBJ1-5, with D perhaps matching TRBD1 (6 bases). The CDR3 extends over 15 amino acids. V lost 8 bases to trimming and J lost 0 bases, with 14 bases between them. Germline-derived CDR1 and CDR2 are SNHLY and FYNNEI. The CDR3 sequence is CASGEQGHSNQPQHF. DNA for the CDR3: TGTGCCAGCGGAGAACAGGGACATAGCAATCAGCCCCAGCATTTT. Together with reference TRBV2 and TRBJ1-5, the CDR3 gives the full variable domain: EPEVTQTPSHQVTQMGQEVILRCVPISNHLYFYWYRQILGQKVEFLVSFYNNEISEKSEIFDDQFSVERPDGSNFTLKIRSTKLEDSAMYFCASGEQGHSNQPQHFGDGTRLSIL.

This clone is a singleton in its sample. The gene calls are TRBV30 and TRBJ2-1, with 10 bases lining up with TRBD2. J was trimmed by 2 bases and V by 3 bases; bases with no gene match: 7. This CDR3 contains 16 residues. In germline, CDR1 is GTSNPN, CDR2 SVGIG (reference sequence). This CDR3 is CAWRVSGRGTYNEQFF. As DNA, the CDR3 is TGTGCCTGGAGGGTCAGCGGGAGGGGAACCTACAATGAGCAGTTCTTC.

The J gene is TRBJ2-3, the V gene TRBV29-1, with 7 positions matching TRBD1. V was clipped by 5 bases and J by 1 base; unmatched bases: 9. This CDR3 has 15 residues. Germline V gene sequence: CDR1 SQVTM, CDR2 ANQGSEA. DNA of the CDR3: TGCAGCGTTAAAGGGCAAACAGGGGGCACAGATACGCAGTATTTT. As protein: CSVKGQTGGTDTQYF.

The chain links TRBV28 to TRBJ2-2; D is possibly TRBD1 (5 bases). Trimming pared 6 bases from V and 4 bases from J, leaving 15 bases between. The V gene's germline CDR1 is MDHEN and CDR2 SYDVKM. The CDR3 is 15 residues long. CDR3 sequence: CASSRTQGGTGELFF. CDR3 coding DNA: TGTGCCAGCAGCCGAACCCAGGGCGGCACCGGGGAGCTGTTTTTT.

The rearrangement uses TRBV2 and TRBJ2-7, with D perhaps TRBD1 or TRBD2 (5 bases each). V shed 3 bases and J shed 2 bases, with 14 bases lying between them. The CDR3 spans 15 residues. Germline V gene data show CDR1 as SNHLY and CDR2 as FYNNEI. Here the CDR3 reads CASSDPGTVPYEQYF. The CDR3 bases are TGTGCCAGCAGTGACCCCGGGACGGTTCCCTACGAGCAGTACTTC.

This chain links TRBV4-2 with TRBJ2-7; possibly TRBD1 or TRBD2 for D (5 bases each). V was trimmed by 1 base and J by 3 bases, leaving 16 bases between them. The CDR3 contains 16 residues. CDR1 is LGHNA and CDR2 is YNFKEQ in the germline V gene. The CDR3 loop reads CASSQAPGRENYEQYF. The CDR3 nucleotides read TGTGCCAGCAGCCAAGCTCCTGGCAGGGAGAACTACGAGCAGTACTTC.

The V gene is TRBV7-2, the J gene TRBJ1-2, with 11 bases that match TRBD1. The CDR3 totals 15 residues. Germline trimming cut 5 bases from V and 6 bases from J; bases unmatched to any gene: 8. Germline loops: CDR1 SGHTA, CDR2 FQGNSA. As DNA, the CDR3 is TGTGCCAGCAGCGCCGGACAGGGGGCAGGGGATGGCTACACCTTC. Translated: CASSAGQGAGDGYTF.

The rearrangement links TRBV20-1 to TRBJ1-2, with unresolved D. The CDR3 is 11 amino acids. Per the germline V gene, CDR1 is DFQATT and CDR2 is SNEGSKA (reference sequence). CDR3 nucleotide sequence: TGCAGCGCCGACAAGAACTATGGCTACACCTTC. Translating gives CSADKNYGYTF.

V is TRBV25-1 and J is TRBJ2-1; possibly TRBD1 or TRBD2 for D (5 bases each). Germline CDR1 reads MGHDK; CDR2 reads SYGVNS. Trimming took off 8 bases at V and 7 bases at J, with 15 bases between the two ends. CDR3 size: 13 residues. The CDR3 here is CASRGDLGNEQFF. Here the CDR3 DNA reads TGTGCCAGCCGTGGGGACCTTGGGAATGAGCAGTTCTTC.

The chain combines TRBV9 with TRBJ2-7; either TRBD1 or TRBD2 may supply D (5 bases each). This CDR3 is 16 amino acids long. Per germline, CDR1 SGDLS and CDR2 YYNGEE. V was cut by 3 bases and J by 4 bases, with 20 bases left in between. CDR3 nucleotides: TGTGCCAGCAGCGCCGAGGGGAACCTACCAAGATACGAGCAGTACTTC. It is translated as CASSAEGNLPRYEQYF.

The chain has TRBV7-2 and TRBJ2-5; D unclear. Judging by the DNA end, TRBJ2-7 fits better; the J call may be wrong. Germline V CDR1 and CDR2: SGHTA, FQGNSA. The CDR3 runs 13 residues. CDR3 nucleotides: TGTGCCAGCAGCCGGATGGGATCCTACGAGCAGTACTTC. This sequence encodes CASSRMGSYEQYF.